This T cell receptor beta chain came from a study of cytomegalovirus exposure and HLA in healthy donors. V dropped 4 bases and J dropped 3 bases, with 6 bases sitting between them. The CDR3 runs 13 residues. Germline V gene data show CDR1 as SGHNT and CDR2 as YENEEA. About this clone itself: As yet, its antigen is unknown.

Samples came from healthy bone marrow donors. Study findings and constraints: V- and J-gene trimming in TCR beta was tied to a missense DCLRE1C variant by an analysis performed later. A later analysis found common viral pathogens apparently linked to several of the most significant clusters.

The PCR ran on 60 Vbeta and 13 Jbeta primers. Assay: immunoSEQ multiplex PCR; the TCRdb copy retains only in-frame clones and omits some. The sample lists fewer than 200,000 clones, around 67% occurring once. What was sequenced was PBMCs. This TCR was recovered from a woman aged 18-29 years in good health and CMV-seropositive. The chain combines TRBV11-3 with TRBJ2-2; D is unresolved. The CDR3 region has the DNA TGTGCCAGCAGCTCCTCCTACACCGGGGAGCTGTTTTTT. Translation gives CASSSSYTGELFF.